This T cell receptor (beta chain) came from a study of tumor-infiltrating lymphocytes in oesophageal squamous cell carcinoma. TCRdb re-analysed the PCR reads in MiXCR, keeping a single row per CDR3 protein. The sample lists over 15,000 distinct CDR3 sequences, around 43% occurring once. Germline loops: CDR1 SGHVS, CDR2 FQNEAQ. The V and J ends lost 5 bases and 8 bases respectively, with 20 bases between them. The CDR3 consists of 15 residues. The sequenced sample was normal esophageal tissue next to the tumor. The chain recombines TRBV7-8 with TRBJ2-3, with D uncertain. The sequence was obtained from a female donor with esophageal squamous cell carcinoma. CDR3 bases: TGTGCCAGCAGCCCAGCGCTGGGTGAGGCCCCTACGCAGTATTTT. It yields the protein CASSPALGEAPTQYF.